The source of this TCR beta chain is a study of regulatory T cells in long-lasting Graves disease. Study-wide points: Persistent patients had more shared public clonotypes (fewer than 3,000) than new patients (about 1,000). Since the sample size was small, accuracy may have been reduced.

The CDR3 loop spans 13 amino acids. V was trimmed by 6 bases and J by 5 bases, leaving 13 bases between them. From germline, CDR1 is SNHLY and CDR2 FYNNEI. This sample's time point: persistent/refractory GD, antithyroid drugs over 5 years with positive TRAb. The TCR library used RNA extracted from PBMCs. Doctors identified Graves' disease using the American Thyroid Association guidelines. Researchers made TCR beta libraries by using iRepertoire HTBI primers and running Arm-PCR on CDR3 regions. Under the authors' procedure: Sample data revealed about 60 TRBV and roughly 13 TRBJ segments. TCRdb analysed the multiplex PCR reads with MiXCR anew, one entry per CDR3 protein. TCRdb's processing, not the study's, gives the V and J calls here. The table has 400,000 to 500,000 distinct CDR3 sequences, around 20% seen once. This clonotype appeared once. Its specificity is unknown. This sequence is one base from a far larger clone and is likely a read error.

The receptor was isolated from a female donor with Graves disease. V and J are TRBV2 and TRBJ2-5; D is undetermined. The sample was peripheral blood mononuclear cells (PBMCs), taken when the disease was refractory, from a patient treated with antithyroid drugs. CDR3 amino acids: CASRAGPDETQYF. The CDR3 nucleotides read TGTGCCAGCAGGGCTGGGCCCGACGAGACCCAGTACTTC.